This T cell receptor (beta chain) was sequenced for a study of T cell changes during pregnancy in multiple sclerosis. Method: immunoSEQ multiplex PCR; TCRdb's copy keeps in-frame clones and lacks some. The sample lists around 44,000 clones; 88% were seen once. Germline-derived CDR1 and CDR2 are SNHLY and FYNNEI. The CDR3 contains 16 residues. The V gene lost 6 bases and the J gene lost 4 bases, with 18 bases spanning the gap. This TCR was recovered from a female donor with multiple sclerosis, enrolled in a pregnancy study. The input for sequencing was CD4+ T cells from peripheral blood mononuclear cells, taken in the second trimester of pregnancy. The chain uses TRBV2 and TRBJ2-2; D perhaps matches TRBD2 (6 bases). The CDR3 region is CASSLMVGGSTGELFF. The CDR3 DNA sequence: TGTGCCAGCAGCCTCATGGTGGGAGGTAGCACCGGGGAGCTGTTTTTT.